These 18 T cell receptor beta chains were sequenced from one sample in a study of blood T cells in healthy people across ages. PCR was performed a second time for 7 to 11 cycles using a sample-barcoded 5' primer and a J-beta primer mix. A single record per CDR3 protein comes from TCRdb applying MiXCR to the 5' RACE reads. The sample lists about 1.1 million distinct CDR3 sequences, 35% to 40% occurring once. Specimen: blood. Source of these receptors: a man between 18 and 29 years old in good health.

V gene TRBV7-2 combines with J gene TRBJ1-5, with TRBD1 as a possible D gene (5 bases). CDR3 size: 15 residues. The V gene lost 3 bases and the J gene lost 5 bases, with 14 bases spanning the gap. CDR1 is SGHTA and CDR2 is FQGNSA in the germline V gene. CDR3 bases: TGTGCCAGCAGCTTCACGGGACTTATAGATCAGCCCCAGCATTTT. Amino acids: CASSFTGLIDQPQHF.

V usage is TRBV12-3 or TRBV12-4 and J usage is TRBJ1-3; D ambiguous. V gave up 3 bases and J gave up 8 bases, with 5 bases separating them. This CDR3 region has 11 residues. The CDR3 sequence: CASSLKYTIYF. The CDR3 nucleotides read TGTGCCAGCAGTTTGAAGTACACCATATATTTT.

This CDR3 reads CASSQEEGERTDTQYF. CDR3 in DNA: TGCGCCAGCAGCCAGGAAGAGGGGGAAAGGACAGATACGCAGTATTTT. The J gene is TRBJ2-3, the V gene TRBV4-3, with a weak D call TRBD1 (6 bases). There are 16 residues in the CDR3. CDR1 is LGHNA and CDR2 is YSLEER in the germline V gene. The V end was cut by 3 bases, the J end by 3 bases, with 16 bases between.

This clonotype showed up just a few times. The chain links TRBV2 to TRBJ2-1; 7 bases are shared with TRBD2. The junction had 7 bases not matched to a gene; V was cut back by 7 bases and J by 10 bases. CDR3 length: 12 residues. CDR1 SNHLY and CDR2 FYNNEI come from the germline V gene. The CDR3 protein is CASTTGGWEQFF. Here the CDR3 DNA reads TGTGCCAGCACAACGGGGGGTTGGGAGCAGTTCTTC.

The chain joins TRBV7-2 to TRBJ2-1; D might be TRBD2 (6 bases). In germline, CDR1 is SGHTA, CDR2 FQGNSA. The V and J ends lost 5 bases and 9 bases respectively, with 20 bases between them. CDR3 size: 15 residues. CDR3 protein: CASSTEPGEHSEQFF. The CDR3 region has the DNA TGTGCCAGCAGCACAGAACCGGGGGAGCACAGTGAGCAGTTCTTC. Using reference TRBV7-2 and TRBJ2-1 for the parts outside the CDR3, the full variable domain is GAGVSQSPSNKVTEKGKDVELRCDPISGHTALYWYRQSLGQGLEFLIYFQGNSAPDKSGLPSDRFSAERTGGSVSTLTIQRTQQEDSAVYLCASSTEPGEHSEQFFGPGTRLTVL.

The genes are TRBV7-2 and TRBJ2-1, with TRBD1 matching 8 bases. The CDR3 is made up of 15 amino acids. The V and J ends lost 6 bases and 4 bases, in that order; junction bases with no gene match: 8. Germline CDR1 SGHTA, CDR2 FQGNSA. The CDR3 DNA reads as TGTGCCAGCAGGTTTGGGACAGGCCGATACAATGAGCAGTTCTTC. Its translation: CASRFGTGRYNEQFF.

The chain carries TRBV4-3 and TRBJ1-2; D possibly corresponds to TRBD1 (5 bases). Germline CDR1 and CDR2: LGHNA and YSLEER. V lost 1 base and J 0 bases, leaving 9 bases between the germline ends. This CDR3 spans 15 amino acids. CDR3 amino acids: CASSQGGGSNYGYTF. The DNA of the CDR3 is TGCGCCAGCAGCCAAGGCGGGGGGTCTAACTATGGCTACACCTTC.

The V call is TRBV20-1, the J call TRBJ1-4; the D gene is possibly TRBD1 (5 bases). The germline V gene encodes CDR1 DFQATT and CDR2 SNEGSKA (reference sequence). The CDR3 is made up of 16 amino acids. V was pared by 6 bases and J by 1 base, with 18 bases between. CDR3 residues: CSALPPGRGTNEKLFF. The CDR3 DNA reads TGCAGTGCCCTACCTCCTGGGAGGGGAACTAATGAAAAACTGTTTTTT.

This clonotype occurred many times. The rearrangement uses TRBV29-1 and TRBJ2-4; D gene uncertain. The CDR3 sequence is 13 residues long. V dropped 6 bases and J dropped 3 bases, with 12 bases sitting between them. Germline V gene lookup returns CDR1 SQVTM and CDR2 ANQGSEA. The DNA for the CDR3 is TGCAGCGTCCTGACATCCTTCAAAAACATTCAGTACTTC. Translation: CSVLTSFKNIQYF.

This clonotype was counted between two and nine times. This chain connects TRBV7-6 to TRBJ1-2; unclear D gene. The CDR3 spans 15 residues. From germline, CDR1 is SGHVS and CDR2 FNYEAQ. Trimming left V 2 bases short and J 0 bases short, with 10 bases between. The CDR3 DNA is TGTGCCAGCAGCTTAATCCACCATTCTAACTATGGCTACACCTTC. Amino acid sequence: CASSLIHHSNYGYTF.

CDR3 residues: CASIVGVNTEAFF. For the CDR3, the DNA is TGTGCCAGCATAGTGGGGGTGAACACTGAAGCTTTCTTT. The gene calls are TRBV12-3 or TRBV12-4 and TRBJ1-1; D is possibly TRBD1 (5 bases). The CDR3 has 13 residues. V gave up 7 bases and J gave up 0 bases, with 9 bases separating them.

This chain uses TRBV21-1 with TRBJ1-1; the table's D call of TRBD1 was not tested on the DNA. TRBV21-1 is a listed pseudogene. The CDR3 spans 15 residues. CDR3 protein: CASSKEEGENTEAFF. In DNA form, the CDR3 reads TGTGCCAGCAGCAAAGAAGAGGGGGAGAACACTGAAGCTTTCTTT.

The chain couples TRBV2 to TRBJ1-5; D not resolved. With 0 bases removed from V and 9 bases from J, the gap between germline ends came to 12 bases. Germline V CDR1 and CDR2: SNHLY, FYNNEI. CDR3 length: 14 residues. The CDR3 nucleotides read TGTGCCAGCAGTGAAGCCTCTTCTAGCCGGCCCCAGCATTTT. Protein product: CASSEASSSRPQHF.

CDR3 region: CASSLRSAEEKLFF. The CDR3 coding sequence is TGCGCCAGCAGCCTCCGGTCCGCGGAGGAAAAACTGTTTTTT. The chain combines TRBV4-1 with TRBJ1-4; D uncertain. V was clipped by 4 bases and J by 8 bases, with 14 bases between them. CDR1 and CDR2 (germline): MGHRA, YSYEKL. The CDR3 contains 14 residues.

This chain connects TRBV5-1 to TRBJ2-6; perhaps TRBD1 as D (6 bases). The V gene's germline CDR1 is SGHRS and CDR2 YFSETQ. V lost 5 bases to trimming and J lost 0 bases, with 12 bases between them. The CDR3 extends over 16 amino acids. CDR3 sequence (DNA): TGCGCCAGCAGGGACAGCCTTGACTCTGGGGCCAACGTCCTGACTTTC. This translates into CASRDSLDSGANVLTF. Combining the CDR3 with reference TRBV5-1 and TRBJ2-6 gives the whole variable domain KAGVTQTPRYLIKTRGQQVTLSCSPISGHRSVSWYQQTPGQGLQFLFEYFSETQRNKGNFPGRFSGRQFSNSRSEMNVSTLELGDSALYLCASRDSLDSGANVLTFGAGSRLTVL.

The rearrangement uses TRBV20-1 and TRBJ1-3; 7 nucleotides agree with TRBD1. The CDR3 sequence is 16 residues long. Germline V gene sequence: CDR1 DFQATT, CDR2 SNEGSKA (reference sequence). The trim removed 2 bases at V and 1 base at J, leaving 8 bases unmatched. CDR3 in DNA: TGCAGTGCTAGATCGGAAACAGGGGAGTCTGGAAACACCATATATTTT. It translates to CSARSETGESGNTIYF.

This clonotype was observed a handful of times. The chain employs TRBV4-1 and TRBJ2-1, with TRBD2 matching 9 bases. The germline CDR1 and CDR2 sequences are MGHRA and YSYEKL. This CDR3 comprises 17 residues. V trimming: 0 bases; J trimming: 9 bases; junction bases outside the gene matches: 12. The CDR3 DNA reads as TGCGCCAGCAGCCAAGATCGGGCGGGGGGGCAATATTTTGAGCAGTTCTTC. It translates to CASSQDRAGGQYFEQFF.

The V call is TRBV20-1, the J call TRBJ2-3; D may be TRBD2 (5 bases). This CDR3 has 15 amino acids. Per the germline V gene, CDR1 is DFQATT and CDR2 is SNEGSKA (reference sequence). V lost 5 bases, J lost 1 base, and 16 bases lay in between. The CDR3 bases are TGCAGTGCTCCGAGACTATCCTTCCGCACAGATACGCAGTATTTT. Its translation is CSAPRLSFRTDTQYF.